The clone carrying this T cell receptor beta chain appeared once. Its antigen is as yet unknown. This specimen belongs to a study of T cell responses to AZD1222 COVID-19 vaccine. Study conclusions and caveats: Increased Spike-specific TCR breadth and depth were observed after two AZD1222 doses. Repertoires were obtained solely post-peak T cell response. Baseline serology detected seropositivity in only 5 to 7 AZD1222 recipients.

With V trimmed by 5 bases and J by 1 base, 6 bases remained unmatched. The CDR3 length is 16 residues. Germline V gene sequence: CDR1 MNHEY, CDR2 SMNVEV (reference sequence). Assay: immunoSEQ multiplex PCR; the TCRdb copy retains only in-frame clones and omits some. Counted here are roughly 170,000 clones, approximately 94% occurring once; the ten biggest clones make up more than 1.5%. This clonotype originated in an adult who received the AZD1222 COVID-19 vaccine. Sequenced material: peripheral blood, taken 28 days after the second AZD1222 dose. The V and J genes are TRBV27 and TRBJ2-2; TRBD2 matches 8 bases. This CDR3 reads CASSARGAWNTGELFF. CDR3 coding DNA: TGTGCCAGCAGTGCGCGGGGGGCCTGGAACACCGGGGAGCTGTTTTTT.